Following are 18 T cell receptor beta chains from one sample sequenced in a study of patients and donors after allogeneic stem cell transplantation. TCRdb itself ran the RT-PCR reads through MiXCR, one entry per CDR3 protein. In the table there are more than 150,000 distinct CDR3 sequences, around two fifths of which are singletons. The specimen sequenced was blood, either unsorted or a sorted T cell fraction (not recorded which). The receptors come from a human donor who was either an allogeneic HSCT recipient or a stem cell or donor lymphocyte infusion donor (not recorded which). It is not recorded whose cells these are; they may come from a transplant donor.

This clonotype has just a few counts. The chain is built from TRBV29-1 and TRBJ1-1; maybe TRBD1 (6 bases). The V end was cut by 6 bases, the J end by 3 bases, with 14 bases between. CDR1 and CDR2 (germline): SQVTM, ANQGSEA. This CDR3 is built from 13 residues. The CDR3, as DNA: TGCAGCGTGGCCAGGGGAGGGGACACTGAAGCTTTCTTT. As protein: CSVARGGDTEAFF.

The chain recombines TRBV21-1 with TRBJ2-2; TRBD2, the D gene given by the table, was not confirmed from the DNA. TRBV21-1 is designated a pseudogene. This CDR3 comprises 15 residues. CDR3 residues: CASSKGEGCGGELFF. CDR3 DNA sequence: TGTGCCAGCAGCAAAGGGGAGGGATGTGGCGGGGAGCTGTTTTTT.

The rearrangement joins TRBV24-1 to TRBJ2-1; D is perhaps TRBD1 or TRBD2 (6 bases each). The V end was cut by 8 bases, the J end by 11 bases, with 12 bases between. The CDR3 covers 11 residues. Per the germline V gene, CDR1 is KGHDR and CDR2 is SFDVKD. DNA for the CDR3: TGTGCCACCATGGAGGGACATCAGCAGTTCTTC. Encoded protein: CATMEGHQQFF.

The chain carries TRBV9 and TRBJ1-1; no firm D call. Between the trimmed V and J ends, which lost 2 bases and 0 bases, there was a span of 5 bases. This CDR3 has 13 residues. The germline V gene has CDR1 SGDLS and CDR2 YYNGEE. For the CDR3, the DNA is TGTGCCAGCAGCGTTATTATGAACACTGAAGCTTTCTTT. As protein: CASSVIMNTEAFF.

V and J are TRBV6-5 and TRBJ1-4, with D hard to call. The germline CDR1 and CDR2 sequences are MNHEY and SVGAGI. The CDR3 consists of 17 residues. Deletions cut 0 bases from V and 0 bases from J, with 11 bases between. The CDR3 DNA is TGTGCCAGCAGTTACTCTCTAATACCCGCAACTAATGAAAAACTGTTTTTT. This codes for CASSYSLIPATNEKLFF.

The J gene is TRBJ1-1, the V gene TRBV15; D gene ambiguous. The V and J ends lost 3 bases and 6 bases respectively, with 11 bases between them. Looked up from germline, CDR1 is LNHNV and CDR2 is YYDKDF (reference sequence). This CDR3 has 13 residues. As DNA, the CDR3 is TGTGCCACCAGCAGGGACTGGGTTTCTGAAGCTTTCTTT. Translated: CATSRDWVSEAFF.

The rearrangement links TRBV5-6 to TRBJ1-2, with TRBD1 as a possible D gene (5 bases). Germline values: CDR1 SGHDT, CDR2 YYEEEE. The CDR3 covers 16 residues. The V and J ends lost 2 bases and 3 bases respectively, with 17 bases between them. CDR3 region: CASSLDLSGPDYGYTF. In nucleotides, the CDR3 is TGTGCCAGCAGCTTAGACCTCTCGGGACCTGACTATGGCTACACCTTC. The full variable domain, completed using reference TRBV5-6 and TRBJ1-2, is DAGVTQSPTHLIKTRGQQVTLRCSPKSGHDTVSWYQQALGQGPQFIFQYYEEEERQRGNFPDRFSGHQFPNYSSELNVNALLLGDSALYLCASSLDLSGPDYGYTFGSGTRLTVV.

V is TRBV5-1 and J is TRBJ2-1, with TRBD2 identical over 11 bases. The CDR3 is 15 residues long. V lost 4 bases, J lost 5 bases, and 5 bases stayed unmatched. CDR1 and CDR2 from the germline V gene are SGHRS and YFSETQ. As DNA, the CDR3 is TGCGCCAGCAGCCCCACTAGCGGGAGAGACAATGAGCAGTTCTTC. Encoded protein: CASSPTSGRDNEQFF.

This clonotype was picked up a small number of times. The chain employs TRBV20-1 and TRBJ1-1; D may be TRBD1 (5 bases). The CDR3 runs to 14 residues. Germline values: CDR1 DFQATT, CDR2 SNEGSKA (reference sequence). The V end lost 5 bases, the J end lost 1 base, and 14 bases lay between the germline ends. CDR3 amino acids: CSAADLDTNTEAFF. CDR3 nucleotide sequence: TGCAGTGCTGCCGACCTGGACACGAACACTGAAGCTTTCTTT.

V is TRBV12-3 or TRBV12-4 and J is TRBJ1-5; D call uncertain. This CDR3 region has 14 residues. Deletions cut 5 bases from V and 1 base from J, with 9 bases between. CDR3 sequence reads: CASSTRWSNQPQHF. CDR3 DNA: TGTGCCAGCAGTACTCGTTGGAGCAATCAGCCCCAGCATTTT.

This clonotype was found once. The gene calls are TRBV9 and TRBJ2-7; D gene unclear. Germline-derived CDR1 and CDR2 are SGDLS and YYNGEE. Trimming left V 0 bases short and J 1 base short, with 5 bases between. The CDR3 is 13 residues long. CDR3 bases: TGTGCCAGCAGCGTAGCTACGTCCTACGAGCAGTACTTC. Translating it yields CASSVATSYEQYF.

The chain links TRBV6-2 or TRBV6-3 to TRBJ1-5, with no clear D. This CDR3 comprises 14 residues. V lost 7 bases and J lost 1, with 11 bases in between. CDR1 and CDR2 from the germline V gene are MNHEY and SVGEGT. In nucleotides, the CDR3 is TGTGCCAGCACTATCCACCCCAGCAATCAGCCCCAGCATTTT. Residues: CASTIHPSNQPQHF.

A few counts support this clonotype. The V and J genes are TRBV27 and TRBJ2-5; 7 nucleotides line up with TRBD2. This CDR3 is built from 14 residues. CDR1 and CDR2 from the germline V gene are MNHEY and SMNVEV (reference sequence). V shed 8 bases, J shed 4 bases, and the junction held 10 bases outside the gene matches. The CDR3, as DNA: TGTGCCAGCGGAGCTTTGGGGGAGGGAGAGACCCAGTACTTC. This encodes CASGALGEGETQYF.

This chain connects TRBV29-1 to TRBJ2-1; 7 nucleotides align to TRBD2. The CDR3 consists of 13 residues. Germline V gene sequence: CDR1 SQVTM, CDR2 ANQGSEA. Trimming at V came to 7 bases and at J to 4 bases, leaving 7 bases not matched to a gene. CDR3 nucleotide sequence: TGCAGCGCGCTCGGCGGGGGATACAATGAGCAGTTCTTC. It translates to CSALGGGYNEQFF.

This clonotype was seen only once. The chain is built from TRBV7-2 and TRBJ2-1; 8 bases agree with TRBD1. CDR3 length equals 15 residues. Per germline, CDR1 SGHTA and CDR2 FQGNSA. V was clipped by 8 bases and J by 2 bases; unmatched bases: 8. The DNA of the CDR3 is TGTGCCAGCCGAATTAAACAGGGGGCCTACAATGAGCAGTTCTTC. It translates to CASRIKQGAYNEQFF.

This sequence joins TRBV7-2 and TRBJ2-5; TRBD1 matches at 7 bases. This CDR3 has 15 residues. CDR1 and CDR2 (germline): SGHTA, FQGNSA. V gave up 5 bases and J gave up 4 bases; unmatched junction bases: 10. The CDR3 is CASSPVGQFGETQYF. CDR3 nucleotide sequence: TGTGCCAGCAGCCCAGTGGGACAGTTTGGAGAGACCCAGTACTTC.

The chain joins TRBV20-1 to TRBJ2-2; D might be TRBD1 or TRBD2, each matching 5 bases. Germline V gene data show CDR1 as DFQATT and CDR2 as SNEGSKA (reference sequence). The CDR3 has 15 residues. The V and J ends lost 3 bases and 0 bases respectively, with 11 bases between them. In DNA, the CDR3 is TGCAGTGCTAGGGCGAGGGGCCCGAACACCGGGGAGCTGTTTTTT. This sequence encodes CSARARGPNTGELFF.

This clonotype was picked up a small number of times. The V and J genes are TRBV30 and TRBJ1-5, with D tentatively TRBD1 (5 bases). The V gene's germline CDR1 is GTSNPN and CDR2 SVGIG (reference sequence). The CDR3 is 13 residues long. V was clipped by 1 base and J by 7 bases, with 11 bases between them. This chain's CDR3 is CAWSASGLQPQHF. CDR3 sequence (DNA): TGTGCCTGGAGTGCCTCGGGACTCCAGCCCCAGCATTTT.